This TCR beta chain was captured in a study of blood T cell repertoires in COVID-19. Study information: In each case, the material was cDNA or gDNA derived from T cells, B-cell-depleted T cells, or PBMCs.

Source study methods: Amplification with reference gene primers provided the estimates of nucleated cell counts. Repertoires were generated with immunoSEQ multiplex PCR, while TCRdb's copy carries only in-frame clones and drops some. The V and J calls and clone size are taken from that table; D and trimming were inferred from the DNA. The sample lists around 120,000 clones, 70% to 85% seen once, with 2% to 3% in the top ten. Germline CDR1 SGHRS, CDR2 YFSETQ. CDR3 length equals 15 residues. The V gene lost 0 bases and the J gene lost 6 bases, with 14 bases spanning the gap. The sequence was obtained from a man aged 45-60 years with acute or convalescent COVID-19. V is TRBV5-1 and J is TRBJ2-3, with D unresolved. What was sequenced was peripheral blood. CDR3 sequence (DNA): TGCGCCAGCAGCTTGGCCGATGCGGTGAGGGATACGCAGTATTTT. The encoded protein is CASSLADAVRDTQYF.